The clone carrying this T cell receptor beta chain was detected only a few times. What it binds is unknown. These data originate in a study of beta chain features in type 1 diabetes. Of the isolated RNA, all was reverse transcribed, and so the sequenced material was expressed TCRB transcripts. Sequenced by immunoSEQ multiplex PCR; TCRdb stores in-frame clones only, minus some. The sample has 95,000 to 110,000 clones; approximately 30% are singletons. Blood was drawn once from each donor into heparinised tubes. The draws averaged around 0.12 L. General study points: TCRB CDR3 length was moderately but significantly reduced in all four CD4+ subsets of Type 1 diabetes patients. Fewer junction insertions and more nucleotide deletions appeared in type 1 diabetes patients.

The CDR3 runs 15 residues. Trimming pared 2 bases from V and 0 bases from J, leaving 8 bases between. The germline V gene has CDR1 SEHNR and CDR2 FQNEAQ (reference sequence). The chain employs TRBV7-9 and TRBJ2-1; no clear D. Sequences were obtained from central memory CD4+ T cells from blood. This clonotype was sampled from a woman aged 18-29 years with type 1 diabetes. The CDR3 region has the DNA TGTGCCAGCAGCTTATTTACAGACTCCTACAATGAGCAGTTCTTC. Its protein is CASSLFTDSYNEQFF.